Shown below are 31 T cell receptor beta chains from a single sample sequenced in a study of T cell responses to AZD1222 COVID-19 vaccine. TCRdb keeps only in-frame clones here, not all; method: immunoSEQ multiplex PCR. There are approximately 110,000 clones in the sample; about 85% occur only once, and around 6.2% lies in the top ten. This specimen was peripheral blood, taken on day 0 of AZD1222 vaccination. The receptors here all came from an adult in good health.

The chain joins TRBV24-1 to TRBJ2-2; 9 nucleotides align to TRBD1. This CDR3 contains 15 residues. Germline CDR1 KGHDR, CDR2 SFDVKD. After removal of 7 bases from V and 6 bases from J, the junction contained 8 bases not matched to a gene. CDR3 nucleotides: TGTGCCACCAGGGGGGGACAGGGTCCTGCCGGGGAGCTGTTTTTT. The encoded protein is CATRGGQGPAGELFF.

V gene TRBV12-3 or TRBV12-4 combines with J gene TRBJ1-4; unclear D gene. This CDR3 region has 11 residues. The ends were cut back, 6 bases at V and 3 bases at J, with 2 bases in the middle. This CDR3 reads CASSANEKLFF. The CDR3 nucleotides read TGTGCCAGCAGCGCTAATGAAAAACTGTTTTTT.

This clone was seen a handful of times. J is TRBJ2-7 and V is TRBV15; TRBD1 agrees at 10 bases. CDR1 is LNHNV, CDR2 YYDKDF, per germline (reference sequence). The CDR3 has 14 amino acids. J was trimmed by 3 bases and V by 4 bases; bases with no gene match: 3. CDR3 in DNA: TGTGCCACCAGCACCGGACAGGGGGACTACGAGCAGTACTTC. Its translation is CATSTGQGDYEQYF.

The chain uses TRBV28 and TRBJ2-5, with TRBD1 matching over 7 bases. The CDR3 has 18 amino acids. Germline V gene lookup returns CDR1 MDHEN and CDR2 SYDVKM. The junction had 18 bases not matched to a gene; V was cut back by 5 bases and J by 3 bases. The CDR3 DNA follows: TGTGCCAGCAGTCATCCTCCGGGAACGTGGGGGACAGAAGAGACCCAGTACTTC. As protein: CASSHPPGTWGTEETQYF.

This clone was found once. The rearrangement uses TRBV29-1 and TRBJ2-7; 8 bases line up with TRBD1. Unmatched junction bases numbered 10, after V lost 0 bases and J lost 6 bases. This CDR3 is built from 15 residues. Germline V lookup: CDR1 SQVTM, CDR2 ANQGSEA. The CDR3 loop reads CSVEDGGQAPPEQYF. CDR3 sequence (DNA): TGCAGCGTTGAAGATGGGGGACAGGCGCCACCCGAGCAGTACTTC.

This chain links TRBV29-1 with TRBJ2-1; D is ambiguous. CDR1 is SQVTM, CDR2 ANQGSEA, per germline. The V and J ends lost 2 bases and 9 bases respectively, with 8 bases between them. The CDR3 is made up of 11 amino acids. This CDR3 is CSVESTGEQFF. As DNA, the CDR3 is TGCAGCGTTGAATCGACTGGTGAGCAGTTCTTC.

This chain links TRBV29-1 with TRBJ1-1, with TRBD1 matching over 8 bases. V shed 4 bases and J 5 bases; nucleotides not matched to a gene: 12. The germline gives CDR1 SQVTM, CDR2 ANQGSEA. This CDR3 contains 15 residues. For the CDR3, the DNA is TGCAGCGTTGCCCCACAGGGGGTGATGAGGACTGAAGCTTTCTTT. Translation: CSVAPQGVMRTEAFF.

The chain carries TRBV9 and TRBJ2-3, with D hard to call. The CDR3 sequence is 15 residues long. The germline V gene encodes CDR1 SGDLS and CDR2 YYNGEE. V was pared by 0 bases and J by 2 bases, with 10 bases between. This CDR3 reads CASSVVGFPTDTQYF. The DNA for the CDR3 is TGTGCCAGCAGCGTAGTCGGGTTTCCCACAGATACGCAGTATTTT.

The V and J genes are TRBV11-2 and TRBJ1-2, with D possibly TRBD1 on 5 matching bases. Trimming left V 4 bases short and J 4 bases short, with 22 bases between. The CDR3 loop spans 17 amino acids. Germline V gene lookup returns CDR1 SGHAT and CDR2 FQNNGV. The CDR3 region is CASSSIQRDLLSYGYTF. CDR3 coding DNA: TGTGCCAGCAGCTCCATACAAAGGGACCTCCTCTCCTATGGCTACACCTTC.

This rearrangement joins TRBV27 to TRBJ2-5; D might be TRBD2 (5 bases). The V end was cut by 4 bases, the J end by 3 bases, with 18 bases between. The CDR3 length is 16 residues. CDR1 and CDR2 from the germline V gene are MNHEY and SMNVEV (reference sequence). Here the CDR3 DNA reads TGTGCCAGCAGTTGCCCCGGTCGCGACGGGAAAGAGACCCAGTACTTC. It codes for CASSCPGRDGKETQYF.

This rearrangement joins TRBV27 to TRBJ1-5; tentatively, D is TRBD1 (6 bases). V was pared by 5 bases and J by 2 bases, with 19 bases between. The CDR3 sequence is 17 residues long. Germline loops: CDR1 MNHEY, CDR2 SMNVEV (reference sequence). The CDR3 reads CASSPGQGLVGNQPQHF. The CDR3 DNA reads TGTGCCAGCAGTCCAGGGCAGGGGCTGGTGGGCAATCAGCCCCAGCATTTT.

The chain employs TRBV7-3 and TRBJ1-1; D perhaps matches TRBD1 (5 bases). The CDR3 contains 15 residues. V dropped 2 bases and J dropped 2 bases, with 12 bases sitting between them. CDR1 and CDR2 (germline): SGHTA, FQGTGA. CDR3 sequence: CASSLAGGPNTEAFF. CDR3 nucleotides: TGTGCCAGCAGCTTAGCGGGGGGACCAAACACTGAAGCTTTCTTT.

The chain uses TRBV11-2 and TRBJ2-1; TRBD2 matches 14 bases. Germline assignment: CDR1 SGHAT and CDR2 FQNNGV. There are 18 residues in the CDR3. V was pared by 4 bases and J by 10 bases, with 15 bases of the junction left unmatched. The CDR3 protein is CASSSPRTSGGPAREQFF. CDR3 DNA sequence: TGTGCCAGCAGCTCACCGCGGACTAGCGGGGGGCCAGCACGCGAGCAGTTCTTC.

The rearrangement uses TRBV29-1 and TRBJ2-7, with D possibly TRBD1 on 5 matching bases. The CDR3 consists of 14 residues. Trimming stripped 1 base from V and 0 bases from J, with 10 bases between. From germline, CDR1 is SQVTM and CDR2 ANQGSEA. The CDR3 spells CSVEGGDPSYEQYF. For the CDR3, the DNA is TGCAGCGTTGAAGGGGGCGATCCCTCCTACGAGCAGTACTTC.

This sequence joins TRBV15 and TRBJ2-5; no definite D call. V gave up 0 bases and J gave up 5 bases, with 13 bases separating them. The CDR3 has 15 amino acids. From germline, CDR1 is LNHNV and CDR2 YYDKDF (reference sequence). The CDR3 DNA reads TGTGCCACCAGCAGAGATGAAAAGGGAAAGGAGACCCAGTACTTC. Its protein is CATSRDEKGKETQYF.

The V and J genes are TRBV7-6 and TRBJ1-5, with D unclear. CDR1 is SGHVS and CDR2 is FNYEAQ in the germline V gene. V lost 1 base and J 8 bases, leaving 12 bases between the germline ends. The CDR3 consists of 14 residues. The CDR3 region is CASSLESGGEPQHF. CDR3 nucleotides: TGTGCCAGCAGCTTAGAGTCTGGCGGGGAGCCCCAGCATTTT.

The V call is TRBV23-1, the J call TRBJ1-5; no firm D call. TRBV23-1 has ORF status, its function being uncertain. V was pared by 4 bases and J by 6 bases, with 19 bases between. This CDR3 spans 16 amino acids. CDR3 nucleotides: TGCGCCAGCAGTCGGGTAGCAAGACCACGGGGTCAGCCCCAGCATTTT. Its protein product is CASSRVARPRGQPQHF.

The chain uses TRBV2 and TRBJ2-7; D is tentatively TRBD1 or TRBD2 (5 bases each). The CDR3 has 14 amino acids. The V gene lost 7 bases and the J gene lost 1 base, with 14 bases spanning the gap. The germline CDR1 and CDR2 sequences are SNHLY and FYNNEI. CDR3 bases: TGTGCCAGCATCCGGGACCCTTCTTCCTACGAGCAGTACTTC. Translation gives CASIRDPSSYEQYF.

The chain joins TRBV14 to TRBJ1-6; D remains unclear. The CDR3 is 15 amino acids. The V gene lost 0 bases and the J gene lost 8 bases, with 11 bases spanning the gap. The germline gives CDR1 SGHDN, CDR2 FVKESK. The CDR3 spells CASSQDARRYSPLHF. CDR3 DNA sequence: TGTGCCAGCAGCCAAGACGCCCGGAGGTATTCACCCCTCCACTTT.

The chain combines TRBV5-1 with TRBJ2-1, with D perhaps assigned TRBD1 or TRBD2 (6 bases each). Germline V gene lookup returns CDR1 SGHRS and CDR2 YFSETQ. Trimming pared 4 bases from V and 5 bases from J, leaving 13 bases between. This CDR3 contains 14 residues. CDR3 sequence reads: CASSPLRGDNEQFF. In DNA form, the CDR3 reads TGCGCCAGCAGCCCTTTAAGGGGGGACAATGAGCAGTTCTTC.

The CDR3 reads CASSQEGTATDTQYF. The CDR3, as DNA: TGCGCCAGCAGCCAAGAGGGGACAGCCACAGATACGCAGTATTTT. The gene calls are TRBV4-3 and TRBJ2-3; 7 nucleotides align to TRBD1. The CDR3 covers 15 residues. Germline V lookup: CDR1 LGHNA, CDR2 YSLEER. J was trimmed by 2 bases and V by 0 bases; bases with no gene match: 2.

The chain has TRBV28 and TRBJ1-1, with D perhaps matching TRBD1 (6 bases). The V end was cut by 5 bases, the J end by 5 bases, with 18 bases between. The CDR3 is 15 amino acids. Germline V gene data show CDR1 as MDHEN and CDR2 as SYDVKM. The CDR3 nucleotides read TGTGCCAGCAGTCCAAACAGGGTAACCTGGACTGAAGCTTTCTTT. Translated: CASSPNRVTWTEAFF.

The chain links TRBV18 to TRBJ1-1, with TRBD1 matching 7 bases. Germline V CDR1 and CDR2: KGHSH, LQKENI. The CDR3 contains 14 residues. J was trimmed by 1 base and V by 8 bases; bases with no gene match: 7. CDR3 bases: TGTGCCAGCACTACCGGGACAGCGAACACTGAAGCTTTCTTT. Translated: CASTTGTANTEAFF. The entire variable domain, with the rest obtained from reference TRBV18 and TRBJ1-1, is as follows: NAGVMQNPRHLVRRRGQEARLRCSPMKGHSHVYWYRQLPEEGLKFMVYLQKENIIDESGMPKERFSAEFPKEGPSILRIQQVVRGDSAAYFCASTTGTANTEAFFGQGTRLTVV.

This chain connects TRBV7-9 to TRBJ2-3, with 7 bases aligning to TRBD1. The CDR3 contains 16 residues. Losses at the gene ends were 4 bases for V and 4 bases for J; bases not matched to a gene: 11. CDR1 SEHNR and CDR2 FQNEAQ come from the germline V gene (reference sequence). The CDR3: CASSSVTGIFSDTQYF. For the CDR3, the DNA is TGTGCCAGCAGCTCGGTGACAGGGATTTTTTCAGATACGCAGTATTTT.

The chain employs TRBV12-3 or TRBV12-4 and TRBJ1-5; no reliable D call. The V end lost 3 bases, the J end lost 6 bases, and 9 bases lay between the germline ends. The length of the CDR3 is 13 residues. CDR3 amino acids: CASSFSSGQPQHF. The CDR3 bases are TGTGCCAGCAGTTTTTCTTCGGGTCAGCCCCAGCATTTT.

This clone was observed once. The chain combines TRBV5-1 with TRBJ2-7; either TRBD1 or TRBD2 may fit D (5 bases each). The CDR3 runs to 13 residues. V was cut by 6 bases and J by 0 bases, with 10 bases left in between. CDR1 and CDR2 (germline): SGHRS, YFSETQ. CDR3 protein: CASTRDGSYEQYF. Written as DNA, the CDR3 is TGCGCCAGCACTCGGGACGGCTCCTACGAGCAGTACTTC.

The J gene is TRBJ2-1, the V gene TRBV4-2; the match to TRBD2 covers 8 bases. The germline V gene encodes CDR1 LGHNA and CDR2 YNFKEQ. Unmatched junction bases numbered 14, after V lost 4 bases and J lost 0 bases. This CDR3 is 19 amino acids long. CDR3 DNA: TGTGCCAGCAGCCCCCCGGCGGGGGGCCCCACGTACTCCTACAATGAGCAGTTCTTC. It encodes CASSPPAGGPTYSYNEQFF.

V is TRBV30 and J is TRBJ2-3; unclear D gene. Germline CDR1 reads GTSNPN; CDR2 reads SVGIG (reference sequence). V was trimmed by 2 bases and J by 0 bases, leaving 3 bases between them. This CDR3 region has 12 residues. Written as DNA, the CDR3 is TGTGCCTGGAGTTACAGCACAGATACGCAGTATTTT. Encoded protein: CAWSYSTDTQYF.

The chain carries TRBV5-1 and TRBJ2-2; weak D call: TRBD1 (6 bases). The V gene's germline CDR1 is SGHRS and CDR2 YFSETQ. V was pared by 0 bases and J by 6 bases, with 15 bases between. The CDR3 extends over 16 amino acids. CDR3 bases: TGCGCCAGCAGCTTGGATCCAGGGGTTATGGCCGGGGAGCTGTTTTTT. Its protein product is CASSLDPGVMAGELFF.

The chain carries TRBV24-1 and TRBJ2-5; D uncertain. Trimming pared 5 bases from V and 0 bases from J, leaving 3 bases between. The CDR3 sequence is 12 residues long. Germline V gene data show CDR1 as KGHDR and CDR2 as SFDVKD. CDR3 sequence reads: CATSADQETQYF. The CDR3 bases are TGTGCCACCAGTGCGGACCAAGAGACCCAGTACTTC.

This clone showed up just once. This rearrangement joins TRBV14 to TRBJ1-1, with D possibly matching TRBD1 (5 bases). CDR1 is SGHDN and CDR2 is FVKESK in the germline V gene. The CDR3 totals 13 residues. Deletions cut 4 bases from V and 4 bases from J, with 10 bases between. The CDR3 DNA follows: TGTGCCAGCAGCCTGAGGGGAGGCACTGAAGCTTTCTTT. It yields the protein CASSLRGGTEAFF.